One sample yielded the 4 T cell receptor beta chains listed below, sequenced in a study of cytotoxic CD8 clonotypes in ibrutinib-treated CLL. Repertoires were generated with immunoSEQ multiplex PCR, while TCRdb's copy carries only in-frame clones and drops some. The sample shows about 160,000 clones, less than 85% of them seen only once. The material sequenced was PBMCs, taken after 24 months of ibrutinib treatment. These receptors all come from a human donor with chronic lymphocytic leukemia.

V usage is TRBV7-2 and J usage is TRBJ2-2, with 10 bases aligning to TRBD2. From germline, CDR1 is SGHTA and CDR2 FQGNSA. The CDR3 has 16 residues. The V and J ends lost 7 bases and 6 bases, in that order; junction bases with no gene match: 11. The CDR3 DNA follows: TGTGCCAGCATCAGAGCGGGGGGGCGGATCGCCGGGGAGCTGTTTTTT. Translating gives CASIRAGGRIAGELFF.

The gene calls are TRBV30 and TRBJ1-6; D is ambiguous. Trimming removed 0 bases from V and 4 bases from J, with 7 bases in between. Germline CDR1 is GTSNPN and CDR2 is SVGIG (reference sequence). CDR3 length: 14 amino acids. Here the CDR3 reads CAWSVGRYNSPLHF. CDR3 coding DNA: TGTGCCTGGAGTGTAGGCAGGTATAATTCACCCCTCCACTTT.

J is TRBJ2-3 and V is TRBV6-1; maybe TRBD2 (6 bases). V dropped 4 bases and J dropped 3 bases, with 11 bases sitting between them. The CDR3 contains 14 residues. Germline CDR1 and CDR2: MNHNS and SASEGT. The CDR3 coding sequence is TGTGCCAGCAGTGGACACGGGGGAACAGATACGCAGTATTTT. Its translation is CASSGHGGTDTQYF.

The chain links TRBV7-2 to TRBJ2-7; 11 bases are a match to TRBD2. The length of the CDR3 is 14 residues. In germline, CDR1 is SGHTA, CDR2 FQGNSA. Losses at the gene ends were 6 bases for V and 12 bases for J; bases not matched to a gene: 13. The CDR3, as DNA: TGTGCCAGCAGATTGACTAGCGGGGCCTCGGAGATGTACTTC. This codes for CASRLTSGASEMYF.